What follows are 10 T cell receptor beta chains derived from one specimen sequenced in a study of cytomegalovirus exposure and HLA in healthy donors. Researchers ran the PCR with 60 Vbeta and 13 Jbeta primers. TCRdb keeps only in-frame clones here, not all; method: immunoSEQ multiplex PCR. Of about 120,000 clones in the sample, about three quarters were seen once. Source material: PBMCs. These receptors were obtained from a woman aged 25 to 39 in good health and CMV-seropositive.

The chain links TRBV6-5 to TRBJ1-5; 8 positions agree with TRBD1. Germline trimming cut 4 bases from V and 7 bases from J; bases unmatched to any gene: 12. Per germline, CDR1 MNHEY and CDR2 SVGAGI. The CDR3 loop spans 16 amino acids. CDR3 protein: CASSSDRDRIGQPQHF. The CDR3 coding sequence is TGTGCCAGCAGTTCCGATCGGGACAGGATTGGGCAGCCCCAGCATTTT.

This clone has more than one count but fewer than ten. The chain employs TRBV7-2 and TRBJ1-6; 8 nucleotides align to TRBD1. Trimming removed 4 bases from V and 7 bases from J; junction bases left unmatched: 3. The CDR3 runs 14 residues. Germline CDR1 reads SGHTA; CDR2 reads FQGNSA. CDR3 in amino acids: CASSYRQGNSPLHF. The DNA for the CDR3 is TGTGCCAGCAGCTACCGACAGGGGAATTCACCCCTCCACTTT.

As for this clone: Other nucleotide sequences from this sample produce the same CDR3. The chain couples TRBV7-2 to TRBJ1-1; 12 bases match TRBD1. CDR1 SGHTA and CDR2 FQGNSA come from the germline V gene. This CDR3 has 18 residues. The trim removed 5 bases at V and 11 bases at J, leaving 21 bases unmatched. The CDR3 DNA follows: TGTGCCAGCAGCCCAGCACTAGGGGGACAGGGGGCGGGGGGAGGGGCTTTCTTT. Translated: CASSPALGGQGAGGGAFF.

In this sample, this clone turned up a few times. J is TRBJ1-1 and V is TRBV7-9; no clear D gene. The CDR3 loop spans 12 amino acids. Germline V gives CDR1 SEHNR, CDR2 FQNEAQ (reference sequence). The V and J ends lost 1 base and 6 bases respectively, with 6 bases between them. Here the CDR3 reads CASSLGRSEAFF. The CDR3 nucleotides are TGTGCCAGCAGCTTAGGGAGGTCTGAAGCTTTCTTT.

The chain uses TRBV7-9 and TRBJ1-2; tentatively, D is TRBD1 (5 bases). Germline V gene sequence: CDR1 SEHNR, CDR2 FQNEAQ (reference sequence). This CDR3 contains 14 residues. With 7 bases removed from V and 1 base from J, the gap between germline ends came to 13 bases. The CDR3 loop reads CASTKRGVNYGYTF. Here the CDR3 DNA reads TGTGCCAGCACCAAGCGGGGGGTTAACTATGGCTACACCTTC.

This rearrangement joins TRBV7-6 to TRBJ2-1; 12 bases agree with TRBD2. The CDR3 runs to 15 residues. Trimming at V came to 2 bases and at J to 5 bases, leaving 1 base not matched to a gene. CDR1 SGHVS and CDR2 FNYEAQ come from the germline V gene. CDR3 loop: CASSLRLAGDNEQFF. Written as DNA, the CDR3 is TGTGCCAGCAGCTTACGACTAGCGGGGGACAATGAGCAGTTCTTC.

This clone was seen once. V usage is TRBV7-9 and J usage is TRBJ1-2, with TRBD1 matching 7 bases. The CDR3 loop spans 14 amino acids. The ends lost 5 bases at V and 3 bases at J; junction bases unmatched: 6. CDR1 SEHNR and CDR2 FQNEAQ come from the germline V gene (reference sequence). CDR3 region: CASSPQGRDYGYTF. Here the CDR3 DNA reads TGTGCCAGCAGCCCACAGGGGAGAGACTATGGCTACACCTTC.

This rearrangement joins TRBV5-5 to TRBJ2-7; D gene uncertain. The CDR3 consists of 13 residues. Trimming removed 0 bases at V and 3 bases at J, with 7 bases between. Germline CDR1 reads SGHKS; CDR2 reads YYEKEE (reference sequence). In DNA form, the CDR3 reads TGTGCCAGCAGCTTGGCTCTTGTCTACGAGCAGTACTTC. Protein: CASSLALVYEQYF.

Only one count was recorded for this clone. The chain is built from TRBV5-1 and TRBJ2-5; 9 bases fit TRBD2. Germline V CDR1 and CDR2: SGHRS, YFSETQ. V lost 0 bases, J lost 5 bases, and 8 bases stayed unmatched. The CDR3 contains 16 residues. The CDR3 DNA follows: TGCGCCAGCAGCTTGGCCCTAGCGGGGTCCTGGGAGACCCAGTACTTC. Protein: CASSLALAGSWETQYF.

The chain combines TRBV27 with TRBJ2-3, with 11 bases identical to TRBD2. The CDR3 totals 19 residues. In germline, CDR1 is MNHEY, CDR2 SMNVEV (reference sequence). The trim removed 4 bases at V and 2 bases at J, leaving 14 bases unmatched. The CDR3 sequence is CASSSPGGLSGGDTDTQYF. The DNA for the CDR3 is TGTGCCAGCAGTTCCCCCGGGGGCCTTAGCGGGGGGGACACAGATACGCAGTATTTT.